Listed here are 12 T cell receptor beta chains from one sample, sequenced in a study of OX40 agonist ivuxolimab in advanced cancers. Sequencing used immunoSEQ multiplex PCR; TCRdb keeps in-frame clones, though not all of them. Among about 77,000 clones listed, around 87% were seen once. The sample in question was CD4+ or CD8+ T cells sorted from blood, obtained in a trial of the OX40 agonist ivuxolimab. The receptors were gathered from an adult with an advanced solid tumor such as melanoma, head and neck, liver or kidney cancer.

CDR3: CAWTYNSPLHF. The CDR3 bases are TGTGCCTGGACCTATAATTCACCCCTCCACTTT. The rearrangement uses TRBV30 and TRBJ1-6; D call uncertain. V lost 4 bases to trimming and J lost 2 bases, with 0 bases between them. In germline, CDR1 is GTSNPN, CDR2 SVGIG (reference sequence). The CDR3 has 11 residues.

The chain is built from TRBV5-6 and TRBJ2-5; D possibly corresponds to TRBD2 (7 bases). The ends were cut back, 2 bases at V and 2 bases at J, with 13 bases in the middle. Germline V gene lookup returns CDR1 SGHDT and CDR2 YYEEEE. The CDR3 has 15 residues. CDR3 sequence (DNA): TGTGCCAGCAGCTTCCGAGGGAGGGGGCAAGAGACCCAGTACTTC. Its translation: CASSFRGRGQETQYF.

The chain uses TRBV30 and TRBJ2-7; D possibly uses TRBD1 or TRBD2 (6 bases each). The CDR3 has 14 residues. The germline gives CDR1 GTSNPN, CDR2 SVGIG (reference sequence). The V end was cut by 0 bases, the J end by 3 bases, with 12 bases between. CDR3 sequence: CAWSVFGGSYEQYF. The DNA for the CDR3 is TGTGCCTGGAGTGTTTTCGGGGGCAGCTACGAGCAGTACTTC.

J is TRBJ2-7 and V is TRBV6-1; 11 bases line up with TRBD2. This CDR3 has 13 residues. Trimming at V came to 9 bases and at J to 2 bases, leaving 3 bases not matched to a gene. Per germline, CDR1 MNHNS and CDR2 SASEGT. CDR3 coding DNA: TGTGCCAGTCGACTAGCGGGAACCTACGAGCAGTACTTC. Protein product: CASRLAGTYEQYF.

This rearrangement joins TRBV28 to TRBJ2-5; a weak D match, TRBD1 (5 bases). The length of the CDR3 is 15 residues. Trimming shortened V by 6 bases and J by 5 bases, and 19 bases separated the two germline ends. The germline CDR1 and CDR2 sequences are MDHEN and SYDVKM. This CDR3 is CASSIRGLLGETQYF. The CDR3, as DNA: TGTGCCAGCAGCATAAGGGGCCTGCTAGGGGAGACCCAGTACTTC.

The DNA of the CDR3 is TGTGCCATCAGTGAGTTGGGGTTTAGTTCACCCCTCCACTTT. Protein product: CAISELGFSSPLHF. V gene TRBV10-3 combines with J gene TRBJ1-6; D is uncertain. Germline CDR1 is ENHRY and CDR2 is SYGVKD. CDR3 length equals 14 residues. V dropped 1 base and J dropped 9 bases, with 10 bases sitting between them.

The chain is built from TRBV5-5 and TRBJ1-1, with D tentatively TRBD1 (6 bases). Trimming removed 1 base from V and 5 bases from J, with 12 bases in between. CDR3 length equals 14 residues. The germline V gene has CDR1 SGHKS and CDR2 YYEKEE (reference sequence). The CDR3 DNA reads TGTGCCAGCAGCTTGAAGGGGGGCGGTACTGAAGCTTTCTTT. Translating it yields CASSLKGGGTEAFF. Full variable domain (outside the CDR3, taken from reference TRBV5-5 and TRBJ1-1): DAGVTQSPTHLIKTRGQQVTLRCSPISGHKSVSWYQQVLGQGPQFIFQYYEKEERGRGNFPDRFSARQFPNYSSELNVNALLLGDSALYLCASSLKGGGTEAFFGQGTRLTVV.

This clone was detected once. This chain uses TRBV6-6 with TRBJ2-1; 8 bases are shared with TRBD1. CDR1 is MNHNY and CDR2 is SVGAGI in the germline V gene (reference sequence). Trimming removed 0 bases from V and 9 bases from J; junction bases left unmatched: 7. CDR3 length: 15 amino acids. CDR3 bases: TGTGCCAGCAGTTACTCCGCGACAGGGGCTCTTGAGCAGTTCTTC. Amino acids: CASSYSATGALEQFF.

This rearrangement joins TRBV29-1 to TRBJ2-5; unclear D gene. Germline V lookup: CDR1 SQVTM, CDR2 ANQGSEA. The germline V and J ends were trimmed by 4 bases and 7 bases, with 10 bases remaining between them. The CDR3 extends over 11 amino acids. The CDR3 bases are TGCAGCGTTGTTGTAGGGCGGACCCAGTACTTC. Translation: CSVVVGRTQYF.

The J gene is TRBJ1-4, the V gene TRBV4-1; maybe TRBD1 (6 bases). The CDR3 has 15 residues. The V and J ends lost 4 bases and 8 bases respectively, with 17 bases between them. CDR1 is MGHRA, CDR2 YSYEKL, per germline. DNA for the CDR3: TGCGCCAGCAGCCGACCCGGGGGGGGCAACGAAAAACTGTTTTTT. Translation: CASSRPGGGNEKLFF.

The V gene is TRBV4-2, the J gene TRBJ2-7; 8 bases are shared with TRBD1. J gave up 8 bases and V 0 bases, and 15 bases lay outside the gene matches. This CDR3 is built from 17 residues. CDR1 is LGHNA and CDR2 is YNFKEQ in the germline V gene. This CDR3 is CASSQDVGGRGLNQQYF. The CDR3 bases are TGTGCCAGCAGCCAAGATGTCGGGGGCAGGGGGCTAAATCAGCAGTACTTC.

The CDR3 DNA is TGTGCCAGCTCAAACAGGGGGCCTGGGTACGAGCAGTACTTC. The encoded protein is CASSNRGPGYEQYF. The J gene is TRBJ2-7, the V gene TRBV18; TRBD1 aligns across 9 bases. The CDR3 length is 14 residues. Germline-derived CDR1 and CDR2 are KGHSH and LQKENI. Trimming removed 5 bases from V and 4 bases from J; junction bases left unmatched: 6.